This T cell receptor (beta chain) was retrieved from a study of blood T cell repertoires in COVID-19. The assay was immunoSEQ multiplex PCR, and TCRdb's table has in-frame clones only and misses some. The sample consists of tens of thousands of clones, approximately 84% of them appearing once. V shed 7 bases and J shed 3 bases, with 14 bases lying between them. The germline V gene encodes CDR1 SGHRS and CDR2 YFSETQ. This CDR3 is 13 amino acids long. The material sequenced was peripheral blood. The receptor comes from a human donor in a cohort sampled during active COVID-19. The genes are TRBV5-1 and TRBJ2-7; the D gene is possibly TRBD1 (5 bases). This CDR3 reads CASDPTRVYEQYF. The CDR3 DNA sequence: TGCGCCAGCGACCCCACCAGGGTCTACGAGCAGTACTTC.